This TCR beta chain is drawn from a study of type 1 regulatory T cells. Worth noting for this clonotype: Its cognate antigen is unknown.

Using its own MiXCR run on the reads, TCRdb lists one record per CDR3 protein. The sample carries more than 20,000 distinct CDR3 sequences, around 70% recorded once. Germline loops: CDR1 SGDLS, CDR2 YYNGEE. Trimming took off 4 bases at V and 0 bases at J, with 13 bases between the two ends. The CDR3 is 15 amino acids. The chain recombines TRBV9 with TRBJ1-1, with D tentatively TRBD1 (5 bases). What was sequenced was cultured T cells, either the whole culture or a sorted T cell fraction (not recorded which). Subset in this sample: Tr1-enriched cell product generated in vitro against host alloantigens. This TCR was recovered from a human donor in good health. The CDR3 spells CASSPGWGVNTEAFF. The CDR3 coding sequence is TGTGCCAGCAGCCCAGGCTGGGGGGTGAACACTGAAGCTTTCTTT.